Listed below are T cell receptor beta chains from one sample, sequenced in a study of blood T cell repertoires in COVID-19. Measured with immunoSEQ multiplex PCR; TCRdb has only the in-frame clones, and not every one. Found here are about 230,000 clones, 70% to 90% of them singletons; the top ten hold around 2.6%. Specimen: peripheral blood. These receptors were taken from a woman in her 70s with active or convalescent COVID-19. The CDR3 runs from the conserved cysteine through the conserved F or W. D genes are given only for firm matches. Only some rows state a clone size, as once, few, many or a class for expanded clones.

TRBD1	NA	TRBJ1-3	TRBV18	CASSPRLGQGNTIYF	TGTGCCAGCTCACCACGACTGGGACAGGGAAACACCATATATTTT
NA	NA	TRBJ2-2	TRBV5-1	CASSFGSGGELFF	TGCGCCAGCAGCTTTGGGAGTGGCGGGGAGCTGTTTTTT
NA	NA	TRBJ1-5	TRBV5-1	CASSISTEQPQHF	TGCGCCAGCAGCATATCGACAGAACAGCCCCAGCATTTT
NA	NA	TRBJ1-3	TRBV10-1	CASRTRGVGNTIYF	TGCGCCAGCAGGACTAGGGGAGTCGGAAACACCATATATTTT
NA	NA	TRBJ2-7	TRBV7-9	CASSLQGNVEQYF	TGTGCCAGCAGCTTACAGGGGAATGTCGAGCAGTACTTC
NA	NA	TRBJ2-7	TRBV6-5	CASSYSTGNYEQYF	TGTGCCAGCAGTTACTCGACGGGGAACTACGAGCAGTACTTC
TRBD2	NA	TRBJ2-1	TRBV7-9	CASSTRGLAGVNEQFF	TGTGCCAGCAGCACCCGAGGACTAGCGGGAGTTAATGAGCAGTTCTTC
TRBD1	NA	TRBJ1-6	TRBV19	CASKSGQGNSPLHF	TGTGCCAGTAAATCGGGACAGGGGAACTCACCCCTCCACTTT
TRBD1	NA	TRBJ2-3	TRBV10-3	CAISDRDRVSDTQYF	TGTGCCATCAGTGACCGGGACAGGGTTTCAGATACGCAGTATTTT
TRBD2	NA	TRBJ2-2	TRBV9	CASSPRGTSDTGELFF	TGTGCCAGCAGCCCTCGAGGGACTAGCGACACCGGGGAGCTGTTTTTT
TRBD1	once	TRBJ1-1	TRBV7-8	CASSKQGGVTEAFF	TGTGCCAGCAGCAAACAGGGGGGGGTCACTGAAGCTTTCTTT
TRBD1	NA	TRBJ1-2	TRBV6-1	CASSEGQGYGYTF	TGTGCCAGCAGCGAAGGACAGGGTTATGGCTACACCTTC
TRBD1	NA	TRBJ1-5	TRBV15	CATSRTGGAAQPQHF	TGTGCCACCAGCAGGACAGGGGGCGCGGCACAGCCCCAGCATTTT
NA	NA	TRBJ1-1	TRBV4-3	CASSHLWGQLNTEAFF	TGCGCCAGCAGCCACCTATGGGGGCAGTTGAACACTGAAGCTTTCTTT
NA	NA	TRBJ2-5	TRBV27	CASSSNQGRRETQYF	TGTGCCAGCAGTTCAAACCAGGGGCGGCGGGAGACCCAGTACTTC
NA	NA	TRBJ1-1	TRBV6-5	CASSYSRSSVTEAFF	TGTGCCAGCAGTTACTCGAGGAGTAGTGTCACTGAAGCTTTCTTT
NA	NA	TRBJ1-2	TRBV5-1	CASSPAPVAVPSLTNYGYTF	TGCGCCAGCAGCCCCGCCCCAGTTGCGGTGCCCTCTCTAACTAACTATGGCTACACCTTC
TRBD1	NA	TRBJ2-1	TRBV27	CASSLEGRGHNEQFF	TGTGCCAGCAGTTTAGAGGGAAGGGGGCACAATGAGCAGTTCTTC
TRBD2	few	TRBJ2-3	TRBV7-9	CASSLGAGTSGADTQYF	TGTGCCAGCAGCTTAGGAGCCGGGACTAGCGGGGCAGATACGCAGTATTTT
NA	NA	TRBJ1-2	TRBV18	CASSPPNTLAGYGYTF	TGTGCCAGCTCACCACCGAACACTCTCGCAGGCTATGGCTACACCTTC
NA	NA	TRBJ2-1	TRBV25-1	CASSVEYHNEQFF	TGTGCCAGCAGTGTGGAGTACCACAATGAGCAGTTCTTC
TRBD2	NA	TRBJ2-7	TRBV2	CASTEGLAGPYEQYF	TGTGCCAGCACCGAGGGGCTAGCGGGACCCTACGAGCAGTACTTC
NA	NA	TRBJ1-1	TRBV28	CASSVGTLGTEAFF	TGTGCCAGCAGCGTTGGGACTCTGGGCACTGAAGCTTTCTTT
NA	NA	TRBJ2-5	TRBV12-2	CASRPATGAGLGGETQYF	TGTGCAAGTCGCCCGGCAACAGGGGCGGGATTGGGGGGAGAGACCCAGTACTTC
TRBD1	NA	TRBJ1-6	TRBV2	CASRVTGGEGSPLHF	TGTGCCAGCAGAGTAACAGGGGGCGAAGGTTCACCCCTCCACTTT
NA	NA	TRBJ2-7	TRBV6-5	CASSRQRDSYEQYF	TGTGCCAGCAGTCGACAGCGCGACTCCTACGAGCAGTACTTC
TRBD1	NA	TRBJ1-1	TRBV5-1	CASSLDRGHTEAFF	TGCGCCAGCAGCTTGGACAGGGGGCACACTGAAGCTTTCTTT
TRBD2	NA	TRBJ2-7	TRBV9	CASSVGDYSYEQYF	TGTGCCAGCAGCGTAGGGGACTACTCCTACGAGCAGTACTTC
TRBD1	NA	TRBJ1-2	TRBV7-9	CASSLGDSFPGYTF	TGTGCCAGCAGCTTAGGGGACAGTTTCCCTGGCTACACCTTC
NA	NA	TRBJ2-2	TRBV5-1	CASSSEGSGELFF	TGCGCCAGCAGCTCGGAGGGCTCCGGGGAGCTGTTTTTT
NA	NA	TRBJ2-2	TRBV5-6	CASSLVSGELFF	TGTGCCAGCAGCTTGGTTAGTGGGGAGCTGTTTTTT
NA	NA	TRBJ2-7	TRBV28	CASSLSTVTYEQYF	TGTGCCAGCAGCCTATCCACGGTTACCTACGAGCAGTACTTC
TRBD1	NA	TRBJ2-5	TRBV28	CANGTSQGAMGQETQYF	TGTGCCAACGGTACATCCCAGGGGGCTATGGGCCAAGAGACCCAGTACTTC
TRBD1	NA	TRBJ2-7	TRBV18	CASSYRGSNEEQYF	TGTGCCAGCTCATACAGGGGGTCGAACGAGGAGCAGTACTTC
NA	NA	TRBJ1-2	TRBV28	CAIKGFGVRNYGYTF	TGTGCCATCAAAGGGTTCGGGGTAAGGAACTATGGCTACACCTTC
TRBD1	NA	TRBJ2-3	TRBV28	CASSGLTGEDTQYF	TGTGCCAGCAGCGGCCTTACAGGGGAAGATACGCAGTATTTT
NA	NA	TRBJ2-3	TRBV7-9	CASSLPPRKDTQYF	TGTGCCAGCAGCTTACCTCCCAGGAAAGATACGCAGTATTTT
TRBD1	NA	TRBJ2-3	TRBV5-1	CASSLAGQGSDTQYF	TGCGCCAGCAGCTTGGCCGGACAGGGGAGCGATACGCAGTATTTT
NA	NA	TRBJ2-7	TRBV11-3	CASSLQASYEQYF	TGTGCCAGCAGCTTACAGGCCTCCTACGAGCAGTACTTC
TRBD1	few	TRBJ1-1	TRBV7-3	CASSQDRANTEAFF	TGTGCCAGCAGTCAGGACAGGGCGAACACTGAAGCTTTCTTT
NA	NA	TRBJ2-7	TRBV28	CASSSAGTVYEQYF	TGTGCCAGCAGTTCCGCGGGCACCGTCTACGAGCAGTACTTC
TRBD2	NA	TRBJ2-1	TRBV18	CASSPTLTSGNYINEQFF	TGTGCCAGCTCACCAACTCTGACTAGCGGGAATTATATAAATGAGCAGTTCTTC
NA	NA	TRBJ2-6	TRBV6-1	CASSEYTALSGANVLTF	TGTGCCAGCAGTGAATACACCGCCCTCTCCGGGGCCAACGTCCTGACTTTC
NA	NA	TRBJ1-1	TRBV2	CASSEGQVRTEAFF	TGTGCCAGCAGTGAAGGACAGGTTCGCACTGAAGCTTTCTTT
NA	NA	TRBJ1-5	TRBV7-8	CASSSLNRVAQPQHF	TGTGCCAGCAGCTCCCTTAACAGGGTTGCTCAGCCCCAGCATTTT
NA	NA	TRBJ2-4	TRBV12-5	CASGSLNRGAKNIQYF	TGTGCTAGTGGATCCCTGAATCGAGGGGCCAAAAACATTCAGTACTTC
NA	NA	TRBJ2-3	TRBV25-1	CASSDEGGTDTQYF	TGTGCCAGCAGTGATGAGGGGGGCACAGATACGCAGTATTTT
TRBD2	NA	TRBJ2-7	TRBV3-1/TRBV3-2	CASSQGAGATYEQYF	TGTGCCAGCAGCCAAGGGGCGGGAGCTACCTACGAGCAGTACTTC
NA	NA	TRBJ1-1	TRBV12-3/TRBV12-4	CASSEQENTEAFF	TGTGCCAGCAGTGAACAGGAAAACACTGAAGCTTTCTTT
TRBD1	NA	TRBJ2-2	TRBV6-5	CASSSSWDRDTGELFF	TGTGCCAGCAGTTCTTCTTGGGACAGGGACACCGGGGAGCTGTTTTTT
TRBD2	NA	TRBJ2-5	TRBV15	CATSRDRTSGETQYF	TGTGCCACCAGCAGAGATAGAACTAGCGGGGAGACCCAGTACTTC
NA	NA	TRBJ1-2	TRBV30	CAWGDPTGGYTF	TGTGCCTGGGGGGACCCAACGGGGGGCTACACCTTC
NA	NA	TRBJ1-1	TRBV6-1	CASSERGAVVTEAFF	TGTGCCAGCAGTGAACGGGGGGCCGTGGTCACTGAAGCTTTCTTT
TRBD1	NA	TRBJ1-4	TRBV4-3	CASSHARRGLVEKLFF	TGCGCCAGCAGCCACGCCCGGAGGGGGCTCGTGGAAAAACTGTTTTTT
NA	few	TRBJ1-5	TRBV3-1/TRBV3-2	CASSLGQEGFAQPQHF	TGTGCCAGCAGCCTCGGGCAGGAGGGTTTTGCTCAGCCCCAGCATTTT